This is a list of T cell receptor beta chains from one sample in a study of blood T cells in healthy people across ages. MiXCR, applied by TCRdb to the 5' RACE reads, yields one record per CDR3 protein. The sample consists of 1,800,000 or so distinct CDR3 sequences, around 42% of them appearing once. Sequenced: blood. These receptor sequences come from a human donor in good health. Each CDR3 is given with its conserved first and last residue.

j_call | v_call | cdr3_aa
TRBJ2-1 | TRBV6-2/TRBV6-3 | CASSPSGGGDINGQFF
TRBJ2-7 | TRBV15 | CATSRGPGAPYEQYF
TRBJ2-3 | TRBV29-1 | CSVAGVTSTDTQYF
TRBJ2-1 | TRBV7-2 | CASSFDAYSGFF
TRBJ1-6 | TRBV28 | CATNRRGSSYNSPLHF
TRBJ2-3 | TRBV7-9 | CASTGTDRTDTQYF
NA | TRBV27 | CAGWGSTFYEQYF
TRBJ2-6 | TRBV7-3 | CASSPGHNSGANVLTF
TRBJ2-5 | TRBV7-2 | CASSLAHGDTPQYF
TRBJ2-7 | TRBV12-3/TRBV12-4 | CASSSWPGTGDTYEQYF
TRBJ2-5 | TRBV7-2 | CASSRGATRETQYF
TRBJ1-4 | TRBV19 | CATSTRTGGNEKLFF
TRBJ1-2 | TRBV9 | CASSVGIGSYGYTF
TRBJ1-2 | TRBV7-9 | CASSSNRANYGYTF
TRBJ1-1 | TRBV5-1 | CASSYGQTAEAFF
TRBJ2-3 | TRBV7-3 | CASGATSGGLPSGTDTQYF
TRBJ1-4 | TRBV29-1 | CSVAGRLNEKLFF
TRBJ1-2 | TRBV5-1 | CASGLQGSGYTF
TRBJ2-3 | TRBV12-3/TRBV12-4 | CASSLEGSGAGNTQYF
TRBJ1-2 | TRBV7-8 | CASSPTGIVYGYTF
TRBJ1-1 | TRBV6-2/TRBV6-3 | CASSRDWGIPEAFF
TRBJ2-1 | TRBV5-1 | CASSLDLNYGGEQFF
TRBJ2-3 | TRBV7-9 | CASSLLASDTQYF
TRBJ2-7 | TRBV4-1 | CASSPGSLLRAYEQYF
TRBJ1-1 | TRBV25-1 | CASSATGGATEAFF
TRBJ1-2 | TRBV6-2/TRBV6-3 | CASASDRDLYGYTF
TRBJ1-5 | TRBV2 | CASGRFRANQPQHF
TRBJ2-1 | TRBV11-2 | CASSLTGLAGPYNEQFF
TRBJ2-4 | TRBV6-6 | CASRGDLWDIQYF
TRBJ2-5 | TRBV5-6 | CASNYGHSETQYF
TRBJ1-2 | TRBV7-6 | CASSPYSTEVNYGYTF
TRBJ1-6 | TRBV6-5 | CASSYSPASYNSPLHF
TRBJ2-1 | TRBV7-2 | CASSLARQGAYNEQFF
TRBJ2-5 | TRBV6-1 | CASSGSYKQYF
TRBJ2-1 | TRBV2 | CASSPNFASYNEQFF
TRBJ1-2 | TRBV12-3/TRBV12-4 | CASSRQGIGYGYTF
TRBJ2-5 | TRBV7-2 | CASSLGRGAGQETQYF
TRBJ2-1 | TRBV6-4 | CASSVKGGSYNEQFF
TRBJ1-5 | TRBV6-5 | CASSYSAESPNQPRHF
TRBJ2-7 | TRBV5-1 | CASSFRDGHYEQYF
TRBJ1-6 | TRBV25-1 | CASSEFRGNEAPLHF